These 26 T cell receptor beta chains originate from one sample sequenced in a study of monozygotic twins with inflammatory bowel disease. Reprocessing the 5' RACE reads, TCRdb reports a single entry for every CDR3 protein and omits DNA. The data include about 380,000 distinct CDR3 sequences; the top ten clones carry 2.6%. Sequenced sample: blood. The source is a human donor with ulcerative colitis or Crohn's disease, or a healthy co-twin of an affected twin (not recorded which).

The chain joins TRBV18 to TRBJ2-7; the TCRdb call, TRBD1, lacks DNA for checking. Looked up from germline, CDR1 is KGHSH and CDR2 is LQKENI. CDR3 length: 13 residues. The CDR3 reads CASSPTGPDEQYF.

The V and J genes are TRBV29-1 and TRBJ2-7; no DNA is available, so the TRBD1 call from TCRdb remains unchecked. This CDR3 has 15 amino acids. CDR1 is SQVTM and CDR2 is ANQGSEA in the germline V gene. The CDR3 here is CSVGGQGSLSYEQYF.

CDR3 sequence: CASSFIAGEDTQYF. The rearrangement links TRBV5-1 to TRBJ2-3; there is no DNA to check the TCRdb D call of TRBD1. The CDR3 extends over 14 amino acids. Germline-derived CDR1 and CDR2 are SGHRS and YFSETQ.

The chain employs TRBV7-2 and TRBJ1-6; the D call from TCRdb, TRBD1, cannot be confirmed without DNA. Germline V gene lookup returns CDR1 SGHTA and CDR2 FQGNSA. The CDR3 is 14 amino acids. The CDR3 loop is CASSFTGTGAFLHF.

The genes are TRBV7-2 and TRBJ1-2. CDR1 and CDR2 from the germline V gene are SGHTA and FQGNSA. This CDR3 spans 14 amino acids. CDR3: CASSPVIPGVGYTF.

This sequence joins TRBV20-1 and TRBJ2-3; the TCRdb call, TRBD2, lacks DNA for checking. The germline CDR1 and CDR2 sequences are DFQATT and SNEGSKA (reference sequence). The CDR3 length is 16 residues. CDR3: CSAPALAGGPGDTQYF.

The chain couples TRBV18 to TRBJ2-7; TCRdb picks TRBD1, but there is no DNA to check that call. CDR1 is KGHSH, CDR2 LQKENI, per germline. This CDR3 comprises 18 residues. This chain's CDR3 is CASSPLGRSGQQSYEQYF.

The gene calls are TRBV28 and TRBJ2-5; TCRdb lists TRBD1, though no DNA is available to test this call. Germline CDR1 reads MDHEN; CDR2 reads SYDVKM. The length of the CDR3 is 15 residues. The CDR3 reads CATLGDRGQGETQYF.

This chain connects TRBV20-1 to TRBJ2-5; TCRdb's D call of TRBD2 is untestable without DNA. The CDR3 totals 15 residues. The germline CDR1 and CDR2 sequences are DFQATT and SNEGSKA (reference sequence). The CDR3 is CSAGSERGRRETQYF.

This chain links TRBV5-1 with TRBJ2-7; TCRdb proposes TRBD1, but this gene call is untestable without DNA. The CDR3 is 16 residues long. The germline V gene encodes CDR1 SGHRS and CDR2 YFSETQ. The CDR3 region is CASSGPGQETPYEQYF.

This chain links TRBV11-1 with TRBJ1-1; TCRdb's D call, TRBD1, is unchecked because there is no DNA. The germline gives CDR1 SGHAT, CDR2 FQDESV (reference sequence). This CDR3 has 14 residues. CDR3 sequence reads: CASSFPERQPEAFF.

J is TRBJ2-3 and V is TRBV5-1; TCRdb gives TRBD2 as the D gene, but with no DNA this cannot be confirmed. The CDR3 spans 18 residues. CDR1 SGHRS and CDR2 YFSETQ come from the germline V gene. The CDR3 protein is CASSLGVTSGGAQDTQYF.

V usage is TRBV5-6 and J usage is TRBJ2-5; TCRdb selects TRBD1, and the lack of DNA leaves this call unchecked. The CDR3 is 15 residues long. Per the germline V gene, CDR1 is SGHDT and CDR2 is YYEEEE. This CDR3 reads CASSSPGQGRETQYF.

The CDR3 is CSAAPHPPSNQPQHF. The chain combines TRBV20-1 with TRBJ1-5. This CDR3 comprises 15 residues. Germline CDR1 reads DFQATT; CDR2 reads SNEGSKA (reference sequence).

This chain connects TRBV5-1 to TRBJ2-1. Per the germline V gene, CDR1 is SGHRS and CDR2 is YFSETQ. CDR3 length equals 16 residues. The CDR3: CASSLRGQGSYNEQFF.

The chain carries TRBV18 and TRBJ1-3; lacking DNA, the TRBD1 call made by TCRdb goes unchecked. Per the germline V gene, CDR1 is KGHSH and CDR2 is LQKENI. The length of the CDR3 is 15 residues. CDR3 sequence reads: CASSPEVGPGNTIYF.

The chain recombines TRBV18 with TRBJ2-3; there is no DNA to check the TCRdb D call of TRBD2. Germline V gives CDR1 KGHSH, CDR2 LQKENI. There are 16 residues in the CDR3. This CDR3 reads CASSPPRQGDTDTQYF. The whole variable domain, remainder taken from reference TRBV18 and TRBJ2-3, is NAGVMQNPRHLVRRRGQEARLRCSPMKGHSHVYWYRQLPEEGLKFMVYLQKENIIDESGMPKERFSAEFPKEGPSILRIQQVVRGDSAAYFCASSPPRQGDTDTQYFGPGTRLTVL.

The CDR3: CASSSIQGANEKLFF. The chain employs TRBV12-3 or TRBV12-4 and TRBJ1-4; without DNA, the TCRdb call of TRBD1 cannot be checked. The CDR3 covers 15 residues.

CDR3 in amino acids: CASSLAGTGRNEQYF. The chain combines TRBV7-8 with TRBJ2-7; TCRdb calls TRBD1, which cannot be checked without DNA. The CDR3 consists of 15 residues. The germline V gene encodes CDR1 SGHVS and CDR2 FQNEAQ.

The chain is built from TRBV6-5 and TRBJ2-7. The CDR3 totals 14 residues. Germline CDR1 and CDR2: MNHEY and SVGAGI. The CDR3 loop is CASSFTDSSYEQYF.

The chain joins TRBV7-2 to TRBJ2-5; absent DNA, TCRdb's TRBD2 call cannot be checked. CDR3 length: 14 amino acids. The germline V gene has CDR1 SGHTA and CDR2 FQGNSA. CDR3 protein: CASSLGTAGETQYF.

This rearrangement joins TRBV12-3 or TRBV12-4 to TRBJ1-4; TCRdb picks TRBD1, but there is no DNA to check that call. The CDR3 loop spans 15 amino acids. The CDR3 loop reads CASSLGPGASRKLFF.

V and J are TRBV7-6 and TRBJ2-2; TCRdb returns TRBD1, unconfirmable since there is no DNA. The CDR3 extends over 17 amino acids. Germline V gives CDR1 SGHVS, CDR2 FNYEAQ. The CDR3 loop reads CASSPRTGGADTGELFF.

The chain employs TRBV9 and TRBJ2-3; TCRdb's D call, TRBD1, is unchecked because there is no DNA. Germline CDR1 SGDLS, CDR2 YYNGEE. This CDR3 is 17 amino acids long. The CDR3 reads CASSVEGGSAYTDTQYF.

V usage is TRBV5-6 and J usage is TRBJ2-3; TCRdb lists TRBD1, though no DNA is available to test this call. The CDR3 runs to 16 residues. Germline lookup yields CDR1 SGHDT and CDR2 YYEEEE. This chain's CDR3 is CASNPGTLWGTDTQYF.

The chain employs TRBV7-2 and TRBJ2-1; TCRdb's assignment of TRBD1 cannot be checked, as there is no DNA. Germline-derived CDR1 and CDR2 are SGHTA and FQGNSA. This CDR3 region has 15 residues. CDR3 protein: CASSPDRGVYNEQFF.